This T cell receptor beta chain was observed in a study of cytomegalovirus exposure and HLA in healthy donors. Study observations and caveats: TCR beta chains numbering under 200 were designated cytomegalovirus-associated. For cytomegalovirus status, the classifier reportedly gave diagnoses with high specificity and sensitivity. In vitro checks showed that three CMV-associated chains really do target CMV antigens.

As regards this clone: Its target is not known.

Separate from the approximately 670-subject first cohort was the roughly 130-subject validation cohort, to which the donors belonged. The protocol was immunoSEQ multiplex PCR, while the TCRdb copy is restricted to in-frame clones and leaves out a portion. In the table there are 110,000 or so clones, about 91% of which are singletons. There are 14 residues in the CDR3. Germline values: CDR1 MNHNS, CDR2 SASEGT. The J segment lost 9 bases and the V segment lost 3 bases, leaving 7 bases of the junction unmatched. The source material was PBMCs. The chain is built from TRBV6-1 and TRBJ2-1, with TRBD2 matching over 8 bases. The source is a man aged 18 to 29 in good health and CMV-seronegative. The CDR3 loop is CASSDAGGASEQFF. DNA of the CDR3: TGTGCCAGCAGTGATGCCGGGGGGGCCAGTGAGCAGTTCTTC.